The sequence of this TCR beta chain was determined in a study of cytomegalovirus exposure and HLA in healthy donors (dated by TCRdb to about 2017). About the full investigation: According to an earlier analysis of a few hundred of the donors, roughly 180 million T cells yielded roughly 110 million unique TCR beta sequences and about 280 Gb of sequence data. An early release covering more than 500 HLA-typed donors comprised about 300 gigabases of sequencing data and 85 million or so unique TCR sequences. HLA typing covered class I and class II loci at four-digit resolution. Of the roughly 390 genotyped donors, around 81% fell in the genetic ancestry cluster associated with self-reported Caucasian donors. High-throughput TCR immunosequencing, statistical association of individual TCRs with disease status, and machine learning were combined to predict cytomegalovirus infection status. The aim of the study was to test whether cataloging public T cell receptors could identify signatures of past pathogen exposure. A separate validation cohort of over a hundred different subjects was used in addition to the roughly 700-subject first cohort. An earlier analysis of more than 450 of the donors used high-throughput TCR beta sequencing to judge whether each TCR beta V gene segment behaved as functional or pseudogenic. Rather than drawing on any new phenotypic data, the later analysis identified candidate immune exposures from TCR beta sequences and the way those sequences occurred across donors. A later analysis re-examined previously published TCR beta repertoires from more than 650 donors and added high-resolution HLA genotyping to investigate patterns of TCR occurrence. A later genetic analysis took genome-wide SNP genotypes for about 65% of the roughly 670 donors and used that subset as a discovery cohort. Using immunosequencing, the study profiled T cell repertoires from about 650 subjects and related those repertoires to cytomegalovirus serostatus. The number of donors typed differed by locus, with about 620-630 for A, B, C, DRB1 and DQB1, approximately 500 for DQA1, approximately 580 for DPA1, and approximately 470 for DPB1. A handful of DR-DQ haplotypes were handled as single units for association and clustering because linkage in the cohort was strong. Every repertoire in the discovery cohort had been generated on one and the same sequencing platform. Donor age, sex, ethnicity and CMV serostatus were compiled alongside the repertoire data. Across 300 to 400 genotyped donors of the cohort, an average of approximately 220,000 unique TCR beta nucleotide sequences per donor were sequenced, and roughly 17% of those sequences were non-productive. General findings and caveats noted by the study authors: Linkage disequilibrium might explain the correlated functional status among segregating V segments, but an unknown experimental factor could not be excluded. A cluster of highly shared sequence variants was judged likely to be a technical artifact of the sequencing pipeline. The cohort was sequenced for TCR beta chains only, and without alpha or paired-chain data the features that could be detected were limited. In a later genetic analysis, fewer N-insertions in productive TCRs were reported among donors in an Asian-associated ancestry cluster than the roughly 640-donor mean. Broadly in line with IMGT annotations, most TCR beta V segments showed up in productive rearrangements about 87% or about 30% of the time in an earlier analysis of about 500 of the donors. In both the original and validation cohorts, the classifier was reported to diagnose cytomegalovirus status with high specificity and sensitivity. Because some donors lacked HLA typing at each locus, the association tests relied only on the typed subset. A further reported finding was that TCR beta sequences accurately predicted the HLA-A and HLA-B alleles for most subjects in the first cohort. In a later genetic analysis, a missense DCLRE1C variant was associated with V-gene and J-gene trimming of TCR beta chains, and the association was replicated in an independent cohort. At a false discovery rate of 0.05, a later analysis linked 16,951 TCR beta sequences to specific HLA alleles. CMV serostatus was the only immune exposure information available for the cohort. Compared with equally common non-associated chains, HLA-associated TCR beta chains in a later analysis were more clonally expanded and had lower generation probabilities. The authors suggested that the approach could potentially be extended to other disease states and immunological phenotypes. When HLA alleles, especially DR and DQ, strongly co-occurred, TCR associations were difficult to assign to individual alleles. The 87-base-pair reads could not distinguish some IMGT-functional V segments, including TRBV6-2 and TRBV6-3, so those segments were excluded. Presence/absence analyses assumed roughly uniform sequencing depth across donors, an assumption that may not hold. A later analysis found that most CMV-associated TCR beta chains appeared HLA-restricted, with HLA associations seemingly driven largely by CMV exposure. Most TCR sequences were observed very rarely across donors, whereas some public TCRs were present in many individuals. A later analysis reported that several top co-occurrence clusters appeared linked to parvovirus B19, influenza, CMV and Epstein-Barr virus. Because counts were too low, seventeen rarely observed V segments, including chromosome 9 orphons, were excluded from the earlier analysis of some 590 of the donors. In the study, 150 to 200 TCR beta chains were listed as associated with cytomegalovirus. A later analysis found that TCR association rates varied across HLA loci, with DRB1 alleles showing the most associated TCRs and HLA-C alleles the fewest. Three of the identified cytomegalovirus-associated TCR beta chains were confirmed in vitro to be specific for cytomegalovirus antigens.

The V end gives up 0 bases and the J end 3 bases, leaving 3 bases in the junction not matched to a gene. The germline V gene gives CDR1 as KGHSH and CDR2 as LQKENI. Including cysteine and phenylalanine, the CDR3 has 15 amino acids. The only DNA kept is the CDR3, 45 bases in frame from the first base. The cohort comprised around 700 healthy bone marrow donors. At the time of sampling, all cohort members were nominally healthy, though unrecorded immune exposures were likely present. The donor was CMV seronegative and was included in the group of 352 seronegative cohort members. Every donor gave a peripheral blood sample, and the peripheral blood mononuclear cells from that sample were used for TCR beta sequencing. The Qiagen DNeasy Blood Extraction Kit was used to extract genomic DNA from the blood cell samples. The library was made by the immunoSEQ multiplex PCR assay. The multiplex PCR relied on a mix of 60 forward primers for TCR Vbeta segments and 13 reverse primers for TCR Jbeta segments. A multiplex PCR assay on genomic DNA amplified the CDR3 region of rearranged TCR beta genes. The Illumina HiSeq System was used to sequence the amplified TCR beta libraries as 87-base-pair reads. Per the original workflow: Across the 670 or so repertoires, a later analysis counted approximately 75 million unique TCR beta chains, 9 million to 14 million of which were shared by at least two donors. Raw reads were error-corrected and collapsed into unique sequences with a nearest-neighbor algorithm that merged closely related sequences to remove PCR and sequencing errors. CDR3 sequences were aligned to IMGT reference sequences to assign V, D and J gene segments. Each retained sequence needed at least a six-nucleotide match to both a V gene segment and a J gene segment. Rearrangements were classified as productive when the CDR3 lacked stop codons and remained in frame with V and J, and all other rearrangements were classified as non-productive. Following IMGT convention, CDR3 was defined as the stretch from the second conserved V-encoded cysteine up to the conserved J-encoded phenylalanine. Sequences without an unambiguous match to a single V gene segment were excluded from the earlier analysis of 587 of the donors. In an earlier analysis of approximately 590 of the donors, a V segment was called functional when productive rearrangements were above 56.7%, and segregating when the standard deviation between donors exceeded 5%. A statistical classification framework was built to diagnose cytomegalovirus status from the catalog of TCR beta chain sequences. In a later analysis, V and J genes were assigned by comparing TCR nucleotide sequences against IMGT/GENE-DB human TR gene sequences. Using the TCRdist pipeline, a later analysis assigned CDR3 sequences along with most-parsimonious VDJ recombination scenarios. A later analysis defined each TCR beta chain by its CDR3 amino acid sequence plus V-gene family, and excluded reads lacking a unique V-gene family. To address suspected cross-contamination and a sequencing artifact, a later analysis removed roughly 640 highly shared, low-generation-probability nucleotide sequences. A later analysis calculated a clonal expansion index for each public chain from normalized within-repertoire ranks of inferred template counts. A later analysis computed generation probabilities with a VDJ recombination model fitted to out-of-frame rearrangements, and checked the results against IGoR. In a later analysis, hypergeometric tests were used to score TCR-TCR, TCR-HLA and TCR-CMV co-occurrence, with a repertoire-size bias correction applied to TCR pairs. In a later analysis, false discovery rates were estimated by permuting HLA or CMV assignments 20 times. A later analysis grouped co-occurring TCRs with DBSCAN, adding TCRdist sequence similarity when clustering within HLA-allele-positive subsets. Repertoires with fewer than 30,000 or more than 120,000 public chains, plus five repertoires with anomalous nucleotide sharing, were excluded from co-occurrence clustering. Not all clones reach the TCRdb copy of this immuneACCESS table, which keeps in-frame sequences only. Checked studies attribute under half of the gap to unresolved V genes and leave the rest unexplained. V, J and clone size were drawn from that table, and D and trimming were deduced from the DNA. This sample lists 85,000 to 130,000 clones; approximately 80% were detected once. The ten largest clonotypes hold roughly 1.2% of the sample.

On this clone: The antigen this receptor binds is unknown. One base away there is no much larger clone; base qualities are not given.

The source is a woman aged 18 to 35 in good health and CMV-seronegative. The chain is encoded by TRBV18 joined to TRBJ2-7; a stretch of 9 junction bases matches TRBD1. The sample consisted of PBMCs. The DNA is TGTGCCAGCTCACCACCGGCGACAGGGGGCTACGAGCAGTACTTC. It codes for CASSPPATGGYEQYF.